This T cell receptor beta chain was recorded in a study of graft-versus-host responses after intestinal transplantation. Only in-frame clones appear in the TCRdb table, and some are missing; sequencing was by immunoSEQ multiplex PCR. Among approximately 130,000 clones, over 85% were seen once, and the ten largest hold around 0.16%. The CDR3 contains 15 residues. Unmatched junction bases numbered 8, after V lost 4 bases and J lost 5 bases. Germline V gene data show CDR1 as LNHDA and CDR2 as SQIVND (reference sequence). A word on this clone: Its antigen remains unidentified.

The sequence was collected from a human donor who received an intestinal transplant. V gene TRBV19 combines with J gene TRBJ2-5, with 9 nucleotides matching TRBD1. The sequenced sample was unstimulated CD4+ T cells sorted from spleen or lymph node cells, obtained before intestinal transplant. CDR3 bases: TGTGCCAGTAGTAAACAGGGGGCGAGTCGGGAGACCCAGTACTTC. Amino acid sequence: CASSKQGASRETQYF.